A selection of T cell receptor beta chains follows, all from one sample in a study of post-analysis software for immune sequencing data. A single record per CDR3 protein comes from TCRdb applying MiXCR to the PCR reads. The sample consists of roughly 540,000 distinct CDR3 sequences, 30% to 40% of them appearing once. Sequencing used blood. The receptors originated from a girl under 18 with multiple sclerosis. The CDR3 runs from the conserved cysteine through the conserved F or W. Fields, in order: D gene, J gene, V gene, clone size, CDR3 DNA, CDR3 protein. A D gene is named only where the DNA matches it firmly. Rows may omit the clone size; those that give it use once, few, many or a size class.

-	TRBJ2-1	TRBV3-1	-	TGTGCCAGCAGAAACGCGGGACAAAGTAATGAGCAGTTCTTC	CASRNAGQSNEQFF
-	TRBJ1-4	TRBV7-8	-	TGTGCCACCGAGCCCCAGGGGAGAAGGGAAAAACTGTTTTTT	CATEPQGRREKLFF
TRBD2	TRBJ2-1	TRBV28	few	TGTGCCAGCAGACACTCGAGCGGGGGGGTCCACAATGAGCAGTTCTTC	CASRHSSGGVHNEQFF
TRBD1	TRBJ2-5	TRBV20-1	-	TGCAGTGCCCTACCCTGGGACAGCTCCCGAGAGACCCAGTACTTC	CSALPWDSSRETQYF
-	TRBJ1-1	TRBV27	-	TGTGCCAGCAGTCCCCAGGGAGGCGCGAGGGCTTTCTTT	CASSPQGGARAFF
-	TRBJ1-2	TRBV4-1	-	TGCGCCAGCAGCCAAGATTGGGCAGGGTTTAATATGGATGGCTACACCTTC	CASSQDWAGFNMDGYTF
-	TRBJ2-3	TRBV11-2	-	TGTGCCAGCAGCCACCGGGGAGGAGTAACAGATACGCAGTATTTT	CASSHRGGVTDTQYF
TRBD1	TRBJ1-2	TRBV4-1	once	TGCGCCAGCAGCCCGGGACAGGGGGCCGACTATGGCTACACCTTC	CASSPGQGADYGYTF
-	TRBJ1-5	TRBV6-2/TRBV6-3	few	TGTGCCAGCAGCCGACCGTCCGGGGGCAATCAGCCCCAGCATTTT	CASSRPSGGNQPQHF
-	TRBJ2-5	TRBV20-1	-	TGCAGTGCTAGAGGCTCGCTCACTGGGCTGGGACAAGAGACCCAGTACTTC	CSARGSLTGLGQETQYF
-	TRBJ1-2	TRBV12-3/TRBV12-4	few	TGTGCCAGCAGTTTCCCGGGACGCAACCAGGGCGGCTACACCTTC	CASSFPGRNQGGYTF
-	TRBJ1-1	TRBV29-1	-	TGCAGCGTTGTCTGGCTGAACACTGAAGCTTTCTTT	CSVVWLNTEAFF
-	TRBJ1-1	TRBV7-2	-	TGTGCCAGCAGACCCCCGCTCTTGAACACTGAAGCTTTCTTT	CASRPPLLNTEAFF
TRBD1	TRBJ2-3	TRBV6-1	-	TGTGCCAGCAGCCGCAGACAGGGGGCCAGCACAGATACGCAGTATTTT	CASSRRQGASTDTQYF
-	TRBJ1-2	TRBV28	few	TGTGCCAGCAGTGTGGGCCTCGATGGCTACACCTTC	CASSVGLDGYTF
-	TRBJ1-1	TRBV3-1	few	TGTGCCAGCAGCCTTAGGTCGAGGGGGAGTGAAGCTTTCTTT	CASSLRSRGSEAFF
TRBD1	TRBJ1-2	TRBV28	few	TGTGCCAGCAGTTCCCTCACAGGGGATCGTCGGGGCTACACCTTC	CASSSLTGDRRGYTF
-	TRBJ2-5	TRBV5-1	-	TGCGCCAGCAGCCTGGCGGCGGGGGCCGGTTCAGAGACCCAGTACTTC	CASSLAAGAGSETQYF
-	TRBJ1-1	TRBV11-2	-	TGTGCCAGCAGCTTACTTGGGAGGGTCACTGAAGCTTTCTTT	CASSLLGRVTEAFF
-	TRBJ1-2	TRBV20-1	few	TGCAGTGCTAGAGTTGGGCTGCGCACTAACTATGGCTACACCTTC	CSARVGLRTNYGYTF
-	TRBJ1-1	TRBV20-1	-	TGCAGTGCTAGAGATCAAGGGACCCTGGGGCTGGGGACTGAAGCTTTCTTT	CSARDQGTLGLGTEAFF
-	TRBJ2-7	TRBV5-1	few	TGCGCCAGCAGCGTGACAACACTATCTCACGAGCAGTACTTC	CASSVTTLSHEQYF
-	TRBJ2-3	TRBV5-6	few	TGTGCCAGCAGCGGCGGTGGGGGCGCGCAAGAGTATTTT	CASSGGGGAQEYF
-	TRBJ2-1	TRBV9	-	TGTGCCAGCAGCGTAGCGGGGTTCCCCGGCAATGAGCAGTTCTTC	CASSVAGFPGNEQFF
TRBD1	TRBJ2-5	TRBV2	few	TGTGCCAGCAACGGACAGGTTCGCGAGACCCAGTACTTC	CASNGQVRETQYF
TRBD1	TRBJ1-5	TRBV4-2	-	TGTGCCAGCAGCCAAGAATGGAACAGGGGAAATCAGCCCCAGCATTTT	CASSQEWNRGNQPQHF
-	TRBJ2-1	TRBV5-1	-	TGCGCCAGCAGCCCACGTGAATCCTACAATGAGCAGTTCTTC	CASSPRESYNEQFF
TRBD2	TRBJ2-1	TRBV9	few	TGTGCCAGCAGCGTAGGAAGCTCCGGGGGGGCCGTTAATGAGCAGTTCTTC	CASSVGSSGGAVNEQFF
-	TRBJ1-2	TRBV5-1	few	TGCGCCAGCATGAACGGGAAGACCACCGGCTTCCATGGCTACACCTTC	CASMNGKTTGFHGYTF
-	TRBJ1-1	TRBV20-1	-	TGCAGTGCTATACGGAGGGGCACTGAAGCTTTCTTT	CSAIRRGTEAFF
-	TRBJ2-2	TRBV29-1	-	TGCAGCGTTGAGGGACGGACGTTCGCGAACACCGGGGAGCTGTTTTTT	CSVEGRTFANTGELFF
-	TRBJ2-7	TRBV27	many	TGTGCCAGCAGTTTGGATAGTTCCTACGAGCAGTACTTC	CASSLDSSYEQYF
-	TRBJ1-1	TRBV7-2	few	TGTGCCAGCAGCTCGGACGGGAACACTGAAGCTTTCTTT	CASSSDGNTEAFF
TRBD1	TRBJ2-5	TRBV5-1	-	TGCGCCAGCAGCTACAGGGGGTCCCAAGAGACCCAGTACTTC	CASSYRGSQETQYF
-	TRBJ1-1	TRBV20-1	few	TGCAGTGCTAGTCCGGGTCGAACTGAAGCTTTCTTT	CSASPGRTEAFF
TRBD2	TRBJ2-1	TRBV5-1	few	TGCGCCAGCAGAATGTCTAGCGGGGGGCAGAATGAGCAGTTCTTC	CASRMSSGGQNEQFF
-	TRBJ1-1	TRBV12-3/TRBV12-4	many	TGTGCCAGCAGATACGACTGGGCTGAAGCTTTCTTT	CASRYDWAEAFF
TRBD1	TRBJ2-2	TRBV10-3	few	TGTGCCTTCAGGGGGCCGGGCACCGGGGAGCTGTTTTTT	CAFRGPGTGELFF
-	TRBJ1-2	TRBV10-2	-	TGCGCCAGCAGGGACGCAGAGGTGTCCTATGGCTACACCTTC	CASRDAEVSYGYTF
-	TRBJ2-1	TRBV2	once	TGTGCCAGCAGTGAAGATCGAAAGAGCGATGAGCAGTTCTTC	CASSEDRKSDEQFF
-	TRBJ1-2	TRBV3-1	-	TGTGCCAGCAGCGCAACAGGGCGGGCCCACTATGGCTACACCTTC	CASSATGRAHYGYTF
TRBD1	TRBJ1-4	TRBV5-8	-	TGTGCCAGCAGCTTAGGGGGCAGGGGGCCTGAAAAACTGTTTTTT	CASSLGGRGPEKLFF
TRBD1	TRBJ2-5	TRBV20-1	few	TGCAGTGCTCGGGCCGGGACAGTTCAGGAGACCCAGTACTTC	CSARAGTVQETQYF
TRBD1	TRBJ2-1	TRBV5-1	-	TGCGCCAGCAGCTACGGACAGGGCGGTGAGCAGTTCTTC	CASSYGQGGEQFF
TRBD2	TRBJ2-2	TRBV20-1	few	TGCAGTGCTAGCCTCCCCTCCGGACTAGCGGGGGGGCAGGCCGGGGAGCTGTTTTTT	CSASLPSGLAGGQAGELFF
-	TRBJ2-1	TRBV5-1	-	TGCGCCAGCAGCTTGACCGGGGCCTCGGGTGAGCAGTTCTTC	CASSLTGASGEQFF
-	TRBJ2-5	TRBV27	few	TGTGCCAGCAGTTTCCTTACAGGGGGGGCAGAGACCCAGTACTTC	CASSFLTGGAETQYF
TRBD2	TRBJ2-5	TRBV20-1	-	TGCAGTGCTGGGTCCCTGCGGGGGCAAGAGACCCAGTACTTC	CSAGSLRGQETQYF
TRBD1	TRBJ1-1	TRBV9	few	TGTGCCAGCAGCGCCGCTTATGGACAGGGAGCTGAAGCTTTCTTT	CASSAAYGQGAEAFF
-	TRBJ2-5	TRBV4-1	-	TGCGCCAGCTCCACAGGGTTTTTGGAGGCCCAGTACTTC	CASSTGFLEAQYF
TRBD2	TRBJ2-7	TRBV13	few	TGTGCCAGCAGCTTTTTCGGGGGGGCCAACGAGCAGTACTTC	CASSFFGGANEQYF
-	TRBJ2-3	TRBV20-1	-	TGCAGTGCTAGTGACGTACTAGAGAGCACAGATACGCAGTATTTT	CSASDVLESTDTQYF
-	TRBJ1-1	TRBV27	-	TGTGCCAGCAGTTGGGGATATAACGCTGAAGCTTTCTTT	CASSWGYNAEAFF